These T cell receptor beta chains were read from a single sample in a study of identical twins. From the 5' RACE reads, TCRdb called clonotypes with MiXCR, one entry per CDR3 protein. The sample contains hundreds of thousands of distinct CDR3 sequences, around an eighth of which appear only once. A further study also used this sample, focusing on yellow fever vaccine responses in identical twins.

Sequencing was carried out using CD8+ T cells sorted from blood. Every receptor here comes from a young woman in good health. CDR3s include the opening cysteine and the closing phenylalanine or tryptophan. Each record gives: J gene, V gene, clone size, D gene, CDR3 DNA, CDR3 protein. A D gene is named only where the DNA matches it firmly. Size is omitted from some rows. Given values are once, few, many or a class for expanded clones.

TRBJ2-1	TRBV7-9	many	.	TGTGCCAGCAGCCCGGCCGGTGAGCAGTTCTTC	CASSPAGEQFF
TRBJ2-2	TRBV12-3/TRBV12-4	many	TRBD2	TGTGCCAGCAGTTACGGGGGGGAGGAGCTGTTTTTT	CASSYGGEELFF
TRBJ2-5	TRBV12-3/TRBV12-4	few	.	TGTGCCAGCGGTGGTATGCGGGAGACCCAGTACTTC	CASGGMRETQYF
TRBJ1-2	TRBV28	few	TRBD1	TGTGCCAGCAGCCTCGGGGACAGGCGCTTAATAAACTATGGCTACACCTTC	CASSLGDRRLINYGYTF
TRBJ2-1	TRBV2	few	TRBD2	TGTGCCAGCAGTGCACGAGCGGGGACGGTTGAGCAGTTCTTC	CASSARAGTVEQFF
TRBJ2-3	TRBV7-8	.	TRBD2	TGTGCCAGCAGCCGGAGTAGCGGGAGAGATACGCAGTATTTT	CASSRSSGRDTQYF
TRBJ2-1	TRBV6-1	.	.	TGTGCCAGCAGTCCTAACAGGGTCAATGAGCAGTTCTTC	CASSPNRVNEQFF
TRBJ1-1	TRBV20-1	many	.	TGCAGTGAAAGGAGAGAGAGTGGAGAAGCTTTCTTT	CSERRESGEAFF
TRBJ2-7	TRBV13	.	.	TGTGCCAGCAGCTCCTACACGGGCTACGAGCAGTACTTC	CASSSYTGYEQYF
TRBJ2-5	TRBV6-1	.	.	TGTGCCAGCAGTGCTATGGGGGACGCTTTCGGAGAGACCCAGTACTTC	CASSAMGDAFGETQYF
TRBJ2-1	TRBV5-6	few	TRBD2	TGTGCCAGCAGCGCGGGACTAGGTCACAATGAGCAGTTCTTC	CASSAGLGHNEQFF
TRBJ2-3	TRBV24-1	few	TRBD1	TGTGCCACCAGTGACCACAGGGGGCTGGTGACAGATACGCAGTATTTT	CATSDHRGLVTDTQYF
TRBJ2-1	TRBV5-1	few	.	TGCGCCAGCAGCTTGAGACCTCTAGGGGACACCTACAATGAGCAGTTCTTC	CASSLRPLGDTYNEQFF
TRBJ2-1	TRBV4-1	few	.	TGCGCCAGCAGCCAAGATGCCCCCGGGAATGAGCAGTTCTTC	CASSQDAPGNEQFF